Each of the 30 T cell receptor beta chains below was sequenced from the same sample in a study of shared clonotypes between healthy human individuals. The protocol was immunoSEQ multiplex PCR, while the TCRdb copy is restricted to in-frame clones and leaves out a portion. The table records some 980,000 clones, approximately 76% of them present only once. The sample comprised memory CD4+ T cells sorted from blood. As for subset: CD45RA-negative fraction. These TCRs come from a young man in good health.

The V gene is TRBV7-3, the J gene TRBJ1-5, with TRBD1 identical over 9 bases. The CDR3 covers 14 residues. V was clipped by 1 base and J by 9 bases; unmatched bases: 4. Germline lookup yields CDR1 SGHTA and CDR2 FQGTGA. The CDR3 region is CASSLKGQGWPQHF. CDR3 DNA sequence: TGTGCCAGCAGCTTAAAGGGACAGGGCTGGCCCCAGCATTTT.

The chain combines TRBV30 with TRBJ2-1; no clear D. Trimming removed 1 base from V and 6 bases from J, with 7 bases in between. Germline V gene lookup returns CDR1 GTSNPN and CDR2 SVGIG (reference sequence). The CDR3 runs to 12 residues. CDR3 nucleotide sequence: TGTGCCTGGAGTGGGCCGGGCAATGAGCAGTTCTTC. Translation: CAWSGPGNEQFF.

V usage is TRBV15 and J usage is TRBJ1-6, with a tentative D call TRBD1 (5 bases). CDR1 is LNHNV, CDR2 YYDKDF, per germline (reference sequence). V gave up 3 bases and J gave up 5 bases, with 14 bases separating them. CDR3 length equals 16 residues. The CDR3 sequence: CATSSEGTRDNSPLHF. The CDR3 nucleotides read TGTGCCACCAGCAGCGAAGGGACTCGGGATAATTCACCCCTCCACTTT.

The chain joins TRBV2 to TRBJ1-6, with no clear D. Trimming pared 4 bases from V and 7 bases from J, leaving 8 bases between. The germline gives CDR1 SNHLY, CDR2 FYNNEI. The CDR3 loop spans 13 amino acids. The chain's CDR3 is CASSGRENSPLHF. The CDR3 coding sequence is TGTGCCAGCAGTGGTCGGGAGAATTCACCCCTCCACTTT.

The chain carries TRBV6-5 and TRBJ2-7, with D perhaps TRBD1 (8 bases). The CDR3 consists of 14 residues. The V and J ends lost 5 bases and 5 bases respectively, with 16 bases between them. The germline V gene has CDR1 MNHEY and CDR2 SVGAGI. CDR3 coding DNA: TGTGCCAGCAGTCGGACAGGGACTATCAACGAGCAGTACTTC. Protein sequence: CASSRTGTINEQYF.

This clone was counted at least ten times. The rearrangement links TRBV6-1 to TRBJ2-1; the D gene is possibly TRBD2 (5 bases). Per germline, CDR1 MNHNS and CDR2 SASEGT. Trimming shortened V by 2 bases and J by 10 bases, and 6 bases separated the two germline ends. This CDR3 spans 11 amino acids. The CDR3: CASSEPSEQFF. The CDR3 DNA reads as TGTGCCAGCAGTGAACCTAGCGAGCAGTTCTTC.

CDR3 region: CASSLSGTGANVLTF. The CDR3 nucleotides are TGTGCCAGCAGCTTATCGGGGACTGGGGCCAACGTCCTGACTTTC. The chain links TRBV7-9 to TRBJ2-6, with D tentatively TRBD2 (5 bases). Trimming removed 2 bases from V and 2 bases from J, with 7 bases in between. The CDR3 runs 15 residues. Germline assignment: CDR1 SEHNR and CDR2 FQNEAQ (reference sequence).

The chain combines TRBV6-1 with TRBJ2-3; possibly TRBD2 for D (5 bases). CDR3 size: 14 residues. Germline V gives CDR1 MNHNS, CDR2 SASEGT. The ends were cut back, 6 bases at V and 6 bases at J, with 16 bases in the middle. CDR3 sequence: CASRRPASWDTQYF. CDR3 coding DNA: TGTGCCAGCAGGCGGCCAGCTAGCTGGGATACGCAGTATTTT.

This chain links TRBV19 with TRBJ2-2, with 10 nucleotides matching TRBD2. After removal of 7 bases from V and 5 bases from J, the junction contained 10 bases not matched to a gene. The CDR3 loop spans 16 amino acids. The germline gives CDR1 LNHDA, CDR2 SQIVND (reference sequence). In DNA, the CDR3 is TGTGCCAGTACCGGCCTAGCGGGAGTCCGGACCGGGGAGCTGTTTTTT. Its translation: CASTGLAGVRTGELFF.

This clone came up a few times. The CDR3 here is CASRSSQVRNGYTF. The CDR3 DNA reads as TGTGCCAGTAGATCCTCCCAGGTTAGAAATGGCTACACCTTC. V is TRBV19 and J is TRBJ1-2; D is ambiguous. The CDR3 loop spans 14 amino acids. V was cut by 6 bases and J by 6 bases, with 17 bases left in between. Germline V CDR1 and CDR2: LNHDA, SQIVND (reference sequence).

This clone was counted a few times. The chain has TRBV20-1 and TRBJ2-3; D tentatively reads TRBD1 or TRBD2 (6 bases each). The CDR3 is made up of 11 amino acids. The V gene lost 7 bases and the J gene lost 7 bases, with 12 bases spanning the gap. Germline V gene lookup returns CDR1 DFQATT and CDR2 SNEGSKA (reference sequence). The CDR3 reads CSGGAVNTQYF. DNA of the CDR3: TGCAGTGGGGGGGCGGTAAATACGCAGTATTTT.

This rearrangement joins TRBV5-6 to TRBJ2-4, with TRBD2 matching 7 bases. J lost 2 bases, V lost 4 bases, and 12 bases had no gene match. Germline V gene data show CDR1 as SGHDT and CDR2 as YYEEEE. The CDR3 sequence is 17 residues long. DNA of the CDR3: TGTGCCAGCAGCCTTACGCAGGGAGGGTTGTCCAAAAACATTCAGTACTTC. Translation gives CASSLTQGGLSKNIQYF.

In this sample, this clone turned up many times. CDR3 loop: CASRGQGGEKLFF. CDR3 DNA sequence: TGTGCCAGCAGGGGACAGGGAGGAGAAAAACTGTTTTTT. The chain joins TRBV5-6 to TRBJ1-4; TRBD1 matches 9 bases. The CDR3 extends over 13 amino acids. After removal of 5 bases from V and 8 bases from J, the junction contained 4 bases not matched to a gene. The germline V gene has CDR1 SGHDT and CDR2 YYEEEE.

The chain is built from TRBV7-9 and TRBJ2-2; no clear D. CDR1 is SEHNR, CDR2 FQNEAQ, per germline (reference sequence). The ends were cut back, 5 bases at V and 4 bases at J, with 11 bases in the middle. The CDR3 has 14 residues. This chain's CDR3 is CASSLSGTTGELFF. The CDR3 DNA reads as TGTGCCAGCAGCCTATCAGGAACCACCGGGGAGCTGTTTTTT.

The rearrangement joins TRBV27 to TRBJ1-2; the D gene is possibly TRBD1 (5 bases). Germline CDR1 is MNHEY and CDR2 is SMNVEV (reference sequence). This CDR3 spans 13 amino acids. Trimming took off 0 bases at V and 8 bases at J, with 10 bases between the two ends. The CDR3 is CASSLSMGLGYTF. CDR3 coding DNA: TGTGCCAGCAGTTTATCGATGGGACTAGGCTACACCTTC.

This clone was seen more than once but under ten times. This chain uses TRBV5-4 with TRBJ2-7; the D gene is possibly TRBD1 (6 bases). The CDR3 length is 15 residues. Germline CDR1 and CDR2: SGHNT and YYREEE (reference sequence). V was clipped by 4 bases and J by 0 bases, with 14 bases between them. The DNA of the CDR3 is TGTGCCAGCAGCATGGACAGATTAAGCTCCTACGAGCAGTACTTC. Translating it yields CASSMDRLSSYEQYF.

The chain combines TRBV6-5 with TRBJ2-6; no clear D. The V end was cut by 6 bases, the J end by 6 bases, with 9 bases between. The germline V gene encodes CDR1 MNHEY and CDR2 SVGAGI. This CDR3 comprises 13 residues. CDR3 loop: CASSRLEANVLTF. CDR3 nucleotide sequence: TGTGCCAGCAGCCGCTTAGAGGCCAACGTCCTGACTTTC.

V usage is TRBV7-9 and J usage is TRBJ2-7; 9 positions match TRBD2. Germline lookup yields CDR1 SEHNR and CDR2 FQNEAQ (reference sequence). There are 14 residues in the CDR3. The ends lost 8 bases at V and 3 bases at J; junction bases unmatched: 8. The DNA of the CDR3 is TGTGCCAGCGTACTCGCTAGCGGGGACTACGAGCAGTACTTC. It yields the protein CASVLASGDYEQYF.

This chain connects TRBV30 to TRBJ1-5; D gene unclear. The germline V and J ends were trimmed by 0 bases and 0 bases, with 9 bases remaining between them. CDR1 and CDR2 (germline): GTSNPN, SVGIG (reference sequence). The CDR3 sequence is 15 residues long. CDR3 in amino acids: CAWSVNAVSNQPQHF. In DNA, the CDR3 is TGTGCCTGGAGTGTAAACGCGGTTAGCAATCAGCCCCAGCATTTT.

The V and J genes are TRBV2 and TRBJ2-7, with D unclear. CDR1 and CDR2 from the germline V gene are SNHLY and FYNNEI. The CDR3 has 12 amino acids. The V gene lost 6 bases and the J gene lost 3 bases, with 9 bases spanning the gap. This chain's CDR3 is CASRDDNYEQYF. CDR3 bases: TGTGCCAGCAGGGATGACAACTACGAGCAGTACTTC.

V and J are TRBV5-1 and TRBJ1-6; no firm D call. Germline lookup yields CDR1 SGHRS and CDR2 YFSETQ. The V and J ends lost 5 bases and 6 bases respectively, with 9 bases between them. CDR3 length: 13 residues. The CDR3 bases are TGCGCCAGCAGAGTCGAGGGTAATTCACCCCTCCACTTT. Translation gives CASRVEGNSPLHF. Drawing the rest from reference TRBV5-1 and TRBJ1-6, the complete variable domain is KAGVTQTPRYLIKTRGQQVTLSCSPISGHRSVSWYQQTPGQGLQFLFEYFSETQRNKGNFPGRFSGRQFSNSRSEMNVSTLELGDSALYLCASRVEGNSPLHFGNGTRLTVT.

The chain is built from TRBV2 and TRBJ1-1, with 7 bases lining up with TRBD1. Trimming at V came to 10 bases and at J to 1 base, leaving 9 bases not matched to a gene. CDR1 SNHLY and CDR2 FYNNEI come from the germline V gene. The CDR3 covers 14 residues. The CDR3 protein is CATVATGKNTEAFF. The CDR3 DNA is TGTGCCACCGTGGCGACAGGGAAGAACACTGAAGCTTTCTTT.

The chain combines TRBV7-2 with TRBJ2-6; D tentatively fits TRBD1 or TRBD2 (5 bases each). Germline V gene sequence: CDR1 SGHTA, CDR2 FQGNSA. This CDR3 has 16 residues. The V end was cut by 1 base, the J end by 3 bases, with 10 bases between. The CDR3 nucleotides read TGTGCCAGCAGCTTAGGAGGGGTCCTTGGGGCCAACGTCCTGACTTTC. As protein: CASSLGGVLGANVLTF.

CDR3 nucleotide sequence: TGCGCCAGCAGCTTGGACCGACAGGCGGGGGAGACCCAGTACTTC. Its protein is CASSLDRQAGETQYF. The chain combines TRBV5-1 with TRBJ2-5, with D possibly being TRBD1 or TRBD2 (6 bases each). Trimming pared 0 bases from V and 5 bases from J, leaving 14 bases between. CDR3 length: 15 amino acids. Germline V lookup: CDR1 SGHRS, CDR2 YFSETQ.

The chain couples TRBV11-2 to TRBJ1-2; D might be TRBD1 (5 bases). Germline loops: CDR1 SGHAT, CDR2 FQNNGV. V was trimmed by 6 bases and J by 1 base, leaving 18 bases between them. The CDR3 has 16 residues. CDR3 sequence: CASSPQGGEGNYGYTF. The CDR3 DNA reads TGTGCCAGCAGTCCCCAGGGAGGGGAGGGTAACTATGGCTACACCTTC.

This clone was found a few times. The chain recombines TRBV19 with TRBJ2-7; D might be TRBD1 or TRBD2, each matching 5 bases. Trimming pared 5 bases from V and 3 bases from J, leaving 14 bases between. The CDR3 consists of 14 residues. Germline V CDR1 and CDR2: LNHDA, SQIVND (reference sequence). The CDR3: CASSGAGTHYEQYF. The CDR3 coding sequence is TGTGCCAGTAGTGGGGCAGGGACCCACTACGAGCAGTACTTC.

The gene calls are TRBV4-3 and TRBJ1-2; D is uncertain. The germline V gene encodes CDR1 LGHNA and CDR2 YSLEER. Trimming stripped 1 base from V and 4 bases from J, with 7 bases between. CDR3 size: 13 residues. DNA for the CDR3: TGCGCCAGCAGCCAAGGGACCCTCTATGGCTACACCTTC. This encodes CASSQGTLYGYTF.

This rearrangement joins TRBV18 to TRBJ1-4; possible D gene TRBD1, 5 bases. V dropped 6 bases and J dropped 4 bases, with 15 bases sitting between them. This CDR3 has 15 amino acids. Germline CDR1 KGHSH, CDR2 LQKENI. The CDR3 DNA is TGTGCCAGCTCCCCGAAGAGGGGTCTTAATGAAAAACTGTTTTTT. Residues: CASSPKRGLNEKLFF. The entire variable domain, with the rest obtained from reference TRBV18 and TRBJ1-4, is as follows: NAGVMQNPRHLVRRRGQEARLRCSPMKGHSHVYWYRQLPEEGLKFMVYLQKENIIDESGMPKERFSAEFPKEGPSILRIQQVVRGDSAAYFCASSPKRGLNEKLFFGSGTQLSVL.

V gene TRBV27 combines with J gene TRBJ2-7; 9 positions agree with TRBD2. From germline, CDR1 is MNHEY and CDR2 SMNVEV (reference sequence). V trimming: 5 bases; J trimming: 6 bases; junction bases outside the gene matches: 17. The CDR3 is made up of 17 amino acids. CDR3: CASSRPPGAGGLGEQYF. As DNA, the CDR3 is TGTGCCAGCAGTCGCCCCCCCGGGGCGGGAGGGCTTGGCGAGCAGTACTTC.

The chain couples TRBV9 to TRBJ2-3; no clear D. This CDR3 comprises 15 residues. The germline gives CDR1 SGDLS, CDR2 YYNGEE. Trimming shortened V by 4 bases and J by 4 bases, and 16 bases separated the two germline ends. CDR3 sequence reads: CASSSGRRTADTQYF. CDR3 nucleotides: TGTGCCAGCAGCTCCGGTCGGCGGACCGCAGATACGCAGTATTTT.